The 8 T cell receptor beta chains listed next were all sequenced from one sample in a study of OX40 agonist ivuxolimab in advanced cancers. Clones were sequenced by immunoSEQ multiplex PCR, and TCRdb holds only the in-frame ones, with some missing. This table has 15,000 to 20,000 clones, around 88% appearing once. The source material was CD4+ or CD8+ T cells sorted from blood, sampled in a trial of the OX40 agonist ivuxolimab. These receptors were taken from an adult with an advanced solid tumor such as melanoma, head and neck, liver or kidney cancer.

This clone is large in the sample. The chain has TRBV15 and TRBJ1-5; no clear D gene. There are 13 residues in the CDR3. Trimming removed 0 bases at V and 8 bases at J, with 8 bases between. CDR1 is LNHNV and CDR2 is YYDKDF in the germline V gene (reference sequence). CDR3 DNA: TGTGCCACCAGCAGAGATCTGAAAAAGCCCCAGCATTTT. Its protein is CATSRDLKKPQHF.

This clone was recorded a few times. The rearrangement links TRBV14 to TRBJ2-1, with TRBD1 matching 9 bases. Germline V gives CDR1 SGHDN, CDR2 FVKESK. Unmatched junction bases numbered 2, after V lost 1 base and J lost 4 bases. The CDR3 extends over 15 amino acids. CDR3 loop: CASSQVQGAYNEQFF. The CDR3 DNA reads TGTGCCAGCAGCCAAGTACAGGGGGCGTACAATGAGCAGTTCTTC.

V gene TRBV27 combines with J gene TRBJ2-2; D remains unclear. The CDR3 is made up of 17 amino acids. With 4 bases removed from V and 8 bases from J, the gap between germline ends came to 23 bases. Germline V gives CDR1 MNHEY, CDR2 SMNVEV (reference sequence). The CDR3 DNA follows: TGTGCCAGCAGTTCCTCCATCGTGTTAACCAAAAGGGGGGAGCTGTTTTTT. This translates into CASSSSIVLTKRGELFF.

V is TRBV28 and J is TRBJ1-2; 7 nucleotides line up with TRBD1. The CDR3 has 15 amino acids. With V trimmed by 6 bases and J by 0 bases, 7 bases remained unmatched. In germline, CDR1 is MDHEN, CDR2 SYDVKM. The chain's CDR3 is CASRYRDSTNYGYTF. In nucleotides, the CDR3 is TGTGCCAGCAGATACCGGGACAGTACTAACTATGGCTACACCTTC.

This clone has a single count. The J gene is TRBJ1-1, the V gene TRBV5-6; D might be TRBD1 (5 bases). The CDR3 spans 14 residues. Germline loops: CDR1 SGHDT, CDR2 YYEEEE. Trimming shortened V by 0 bases and J by 4 bases, and 10 bases separated the two germline ends. CDR3 residues: CASSLVVRGTEAFF. Written as DNA, the CDR3 is TGTGCCAGCAGCTTGGTGGTGAGGGGCACTGAAGCTTTCTTT. Drawing the rest from reference TRBV5-6 and TRBJ1-1, the complete variable domain is DAGVTQSPTHLIKTRGQQVTLRCSPKSGHDTVSWYQQALGQGPQFIFQYYEEEERQRGNFPDRFSGHQFPNYSSELNVNALLLGDSALYLCASSLVVRGTEAFFGQGTRLTVV.

The V call is TRBV27, the J call TRBJ1-2; a weak D match, TRBD1 (6 bases). The V gene lost 6 bases and the J gene lost 4 bases, with 15 bases spanning the gap. The CDR3 covers 14 residues. Germline V gene sequence: CDR1 MNHEY, CDR2 SMNVEV (reference sequence). The CDR3 DNA sequence: TGTGCCAGCAGGCCACCGGGGGGCGCCTATGGCTACACCTTC. It translates to CASRPPGGAYGYTF.

DNA for the CDR3: TGTGCCAGCCGAACCATTGGGAGTACCTACAATGAGCAGTTCTTC. Translation gives CASRTIGSTYNEQFF. The genes are TRBV27 and TRBJ2-1, with D possibly being TRBD2 (5 bases). Germline V gene lookup returns CDR1 MNHEY and CDR2 SMNVEV (reference sequence). CDR3 length: 15 residues. Trimming cost V 8 bases and J 2 bases, with 16 bases left between them.

The J gene is TRBJ2-2, the V gene TRBV10-3; the match to TRBD2 covers 10 bases. The CDR3 sequence is 15 residues long. Germline assignment: CDR1 ENHRY and CDR2 SYGVKD. Losses at the gene ends were 0 bases for V and 6 bases for J; bases not matched to a gene: 1. The CDR3 reads CAISESLAGAGELFF. DNA of the CDR3: TGTGCCATCAGTGAGTCCCTAGCGGGAGCCGGGGAGCTGTTTTTT.